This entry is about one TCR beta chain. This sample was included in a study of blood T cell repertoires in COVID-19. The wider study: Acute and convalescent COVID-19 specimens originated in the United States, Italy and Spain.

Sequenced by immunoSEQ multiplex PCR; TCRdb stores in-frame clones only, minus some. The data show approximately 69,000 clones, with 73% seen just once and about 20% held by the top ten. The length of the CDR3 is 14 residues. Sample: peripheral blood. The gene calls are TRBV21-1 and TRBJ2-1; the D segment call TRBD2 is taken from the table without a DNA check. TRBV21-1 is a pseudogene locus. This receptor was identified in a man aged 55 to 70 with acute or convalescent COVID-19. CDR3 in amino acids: CASSKGGLAYEQFF. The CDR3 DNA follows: TGTGCCAGCAGCAAAGGGGGACTAGCCTATGAGCAGTTCTTC.